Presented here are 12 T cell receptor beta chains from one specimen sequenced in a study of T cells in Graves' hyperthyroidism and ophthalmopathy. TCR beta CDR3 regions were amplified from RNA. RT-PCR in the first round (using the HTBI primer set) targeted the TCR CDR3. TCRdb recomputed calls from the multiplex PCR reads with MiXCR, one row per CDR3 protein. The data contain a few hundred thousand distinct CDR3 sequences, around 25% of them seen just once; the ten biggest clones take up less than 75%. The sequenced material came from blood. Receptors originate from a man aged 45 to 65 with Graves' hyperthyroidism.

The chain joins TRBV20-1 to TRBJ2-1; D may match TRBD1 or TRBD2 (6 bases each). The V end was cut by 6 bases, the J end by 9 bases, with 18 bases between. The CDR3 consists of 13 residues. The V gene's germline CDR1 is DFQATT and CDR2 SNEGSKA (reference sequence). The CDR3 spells CSAPGGHSSEQFF. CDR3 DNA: TGCAGTGCCCCCGGGGGACATTCGAGTGAGCAGTTCTTC.

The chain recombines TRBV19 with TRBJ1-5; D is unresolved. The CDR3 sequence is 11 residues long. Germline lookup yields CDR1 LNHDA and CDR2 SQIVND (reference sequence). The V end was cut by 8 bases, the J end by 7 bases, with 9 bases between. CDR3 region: CASAVGQPQHF. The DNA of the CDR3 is TGTGCCAGTGCGGTCGGGCAGCCCCAGCATTTT. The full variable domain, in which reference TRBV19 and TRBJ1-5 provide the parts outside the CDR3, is DGGITQSPKYLFRKEGQNVTLSCEQNLNHDAMYWYRQDPGQGLRLIYYSQIVNDFQKGDIAEGYSVSREKKESFPLTVTSAQKNPTAFYLCASAVGQPQHFGDGTRLSIL.

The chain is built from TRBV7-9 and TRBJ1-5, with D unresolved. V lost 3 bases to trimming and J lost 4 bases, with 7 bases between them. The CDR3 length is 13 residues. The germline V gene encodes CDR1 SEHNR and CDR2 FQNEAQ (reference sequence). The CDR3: CASSFGHNQPQHF. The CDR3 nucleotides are TGTGCCAGCAGCTTTGGCCATAATCAGCCCCAGCATTTT.

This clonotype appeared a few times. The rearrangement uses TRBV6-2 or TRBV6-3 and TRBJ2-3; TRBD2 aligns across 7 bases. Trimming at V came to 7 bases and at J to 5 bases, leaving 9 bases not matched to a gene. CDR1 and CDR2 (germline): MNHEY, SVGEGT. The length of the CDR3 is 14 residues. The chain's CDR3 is CASNGVLAVDTQYF. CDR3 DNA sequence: TGTGCCAGCAACGGGGTCCTAGCGGTAGATACGCAGTATTTT.

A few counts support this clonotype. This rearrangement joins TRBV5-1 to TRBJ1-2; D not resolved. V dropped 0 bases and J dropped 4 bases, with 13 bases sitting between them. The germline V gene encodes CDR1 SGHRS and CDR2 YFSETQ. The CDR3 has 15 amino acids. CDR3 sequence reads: CASSLEPDGPYGYTF. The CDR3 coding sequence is TGCGCCAGCAGCTTGGAGCCCGACGGGCCCTATGGCTACACCTTC.

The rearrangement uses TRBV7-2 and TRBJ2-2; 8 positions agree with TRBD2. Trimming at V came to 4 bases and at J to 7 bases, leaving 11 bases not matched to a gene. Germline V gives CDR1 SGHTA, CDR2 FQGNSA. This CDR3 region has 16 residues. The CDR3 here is CASSSHAGLVYGELFF. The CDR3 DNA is TGTGCCAGCAGCTCCCACGCGGGACTAGTCTACGGGGAGCTGTTTTTT.

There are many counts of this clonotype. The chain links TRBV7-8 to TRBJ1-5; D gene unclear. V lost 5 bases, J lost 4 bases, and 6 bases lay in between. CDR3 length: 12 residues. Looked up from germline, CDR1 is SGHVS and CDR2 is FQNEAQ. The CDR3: CASSLGNQPQHF. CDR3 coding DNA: TGTGCCAGCAGCCTAGGGAATCAGCCCCAGCATTTT.

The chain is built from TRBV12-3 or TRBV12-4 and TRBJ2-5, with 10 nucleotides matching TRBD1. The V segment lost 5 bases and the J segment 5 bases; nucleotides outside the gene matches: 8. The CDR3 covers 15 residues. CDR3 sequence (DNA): TGTGCCAGCAGTAGCCGGGACAGGGGATCCGAGACCCAGTACTTC. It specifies CASSSRDRGSETQYF.

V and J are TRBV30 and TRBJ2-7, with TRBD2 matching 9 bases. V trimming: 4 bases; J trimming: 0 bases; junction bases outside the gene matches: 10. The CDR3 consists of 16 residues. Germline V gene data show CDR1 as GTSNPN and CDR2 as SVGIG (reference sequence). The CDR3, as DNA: TGTGCCTGGACCACCTTCGGCGGGGGGGGCTCCTACGAGCAGTACTTC. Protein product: CAWTTFGGGGSYEQYF.

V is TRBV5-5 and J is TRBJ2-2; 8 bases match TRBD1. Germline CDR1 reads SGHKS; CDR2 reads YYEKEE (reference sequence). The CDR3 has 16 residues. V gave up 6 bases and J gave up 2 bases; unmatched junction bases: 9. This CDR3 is CASNWGTGLNTGELFF. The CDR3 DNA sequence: TGTGCCAGCAACTGGGGGACAGGATTAAACACCGGGGAGCTGTTTTTT.

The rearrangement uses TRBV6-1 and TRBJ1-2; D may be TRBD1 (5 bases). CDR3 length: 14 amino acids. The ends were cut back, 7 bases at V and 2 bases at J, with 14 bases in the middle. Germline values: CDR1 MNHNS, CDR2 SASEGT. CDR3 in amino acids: CASKGGTENYGYTF. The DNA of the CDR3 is TGTGCCAGCAAAGGTGGGACCGAAAACTATGGCTACACCTTC.

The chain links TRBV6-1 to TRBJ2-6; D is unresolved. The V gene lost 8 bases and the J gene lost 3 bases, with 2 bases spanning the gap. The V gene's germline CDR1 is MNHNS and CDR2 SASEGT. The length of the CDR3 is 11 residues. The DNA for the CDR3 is TGTGCCAGCCGTGGGGCCAACGTCCTGACTTTC. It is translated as CASRGANVLTF.